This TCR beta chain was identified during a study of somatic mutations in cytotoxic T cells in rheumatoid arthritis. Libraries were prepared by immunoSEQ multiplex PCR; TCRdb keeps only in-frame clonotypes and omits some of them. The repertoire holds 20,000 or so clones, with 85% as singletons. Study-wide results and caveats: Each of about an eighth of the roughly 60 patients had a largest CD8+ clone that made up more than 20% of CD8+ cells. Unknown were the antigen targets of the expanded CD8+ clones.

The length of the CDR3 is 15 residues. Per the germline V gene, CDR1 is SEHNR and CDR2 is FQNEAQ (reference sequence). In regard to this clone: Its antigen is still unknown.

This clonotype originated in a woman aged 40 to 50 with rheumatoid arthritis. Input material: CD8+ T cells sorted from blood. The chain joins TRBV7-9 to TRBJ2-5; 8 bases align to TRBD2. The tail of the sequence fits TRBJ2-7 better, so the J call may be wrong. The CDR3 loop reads CASSAPGGSSYEQYF. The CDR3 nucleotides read TGTGCCAGCAGTGCGCCGGGGGGGAGCTCCTACGAGCAGTACTTC.